These 29 T cell receptor beta chains came from one sample sequenced in a study of blood T cell repertoires in COVID-19. Only in-frame clones appear in the TCRdb table, and some are missing; sequencing was by immunoSEQ multiplex PCR. In the table there are some 250,000 clones, approximately 83% of which are singletons. The sequenced sample consisted of peripheral blood. These receptors all stem from a young woman who had recovered from COVID-19.

V usage is TRBV7-9 and J usage is TRBJ2-7; 7 nucleotides align to TRBD2. V gave up 6 bases and J gave up 6 bases; unmatched junction bases: 8. CDR3 length equals 13 residues. CDR1 SEHNR and CDR2 FQNEAQ come from the germline V gene (reference sequence). Here the CDR3 reads CASSPGLVLEQYF. The CDR3 nucleotides read TGTGCCAGCAGTCCTGGACTAGTCCTCGAGCAGTACTTC.

V usage is TRBV30 and J usage is TRBJ2-7; 8 bases match TRBD1. J gave up 5 bases and V 0 bases, and 6 bases lay outside the gene matches. CDR1 is GTSNPN, CDR2 SVGIG, per germline (reference sequence). CDR3 size: 14 residues. DNA of the CDR3: TGTGCCTGGAGTGTACGCCGGACAGGGAACGAGCAGTACTTC. Its protein product is CAWSVRRTGNEQYF. Variable domain in full (rest from reference TRBV30 and TRBJ2-7): SQTIHQWPATLVQPVGSPLSLECTVEGTSNPNLYWYRQAAGRGLQLLFYSVGIGQISSEVPQNLSASRPQDRQFILSSKKLLLSDSGFYLCAWSVRRTGNEQYFGPGTRLTVT.

The V and J genes are TRBV7-6 and TRBJ2-1, with a possible D match to TRBD1 (5 bases). Germline V gene sequence: CDR1 SGHVS, CDR2 FNYEAQ. CDR3 length: 15 amino acids. The germline V and J ends were trimmed by 5 bases and 2 bases, with 13 bases remaining between them. CDR3 in amino acids: CASSPGRATYNEQFF. In DNA form, the CDR3 reads TGTGCCAGCAGCCCCGGCAGGGCCACCTACAATGAGCAGTTCTTC. The full variable domain, in which reference TRBV7-6 and TRBJ2-1 provide the parts outside the CDR3, is GAGVSQSPRYKVTKRGQDVALRCDPISGHVSLYWYRQALGQGPEFLTYFNYEAQQDKSGLPNDRFSAERPEGSISTLTIQRTEQRDSAMYRCASSPGRATYNEQFFGPGTRLTVL.

The chain links TRBV15 to TRBJ2-1; a weak D match, TRBD1 (6 bases). The V gene's germline CDR1 is LNHNV and CDR2 YYDKDF (reference sequence). V was clipped by 0 bases and J by 9 bases, with 12 bases between them. This CDR3 region has 14 residues. The CDR3 region is CATSRDSEQGEQFF. The CDR3 DNA reads as TGTGCCACCAGCAGAGATTCGGAACAGGGTGAGCAGTTCTTC.

This clone was found once. The chain joins TRBV28 to TRBJ1-5; TRBD1 is a possible D gene (5 bases). The CDR3 consists of 18 residues. Trimming removed 2 bases from V and 0 bases from J, with 17 bases in between. Germline CDR1 and CDR2: MDHEN and SYDVKM. CDR3: CASSLGEGFLDSNQPQHF. The DNA of the CDR3 is TGTGCCAGCAGTTTAGGGGAGGGGTTCCTTGATAGCAATCAGCCCCAGCATTTT. Together with reference TRBV28 and TRBJ1-5, the CDR3 gives the full variable domain: DVKVTQSSRYLVKRTGEKVFLECVQDMDHENMFWYRQDPGLGLRLIYFSYDVKMKEKGDIPEGYSVSREKKERFSLILESASTNQTSMYLCASSLGEGFLDSNQPQHFGDGTRLSIL.

The rearrangement uses TRBV20-1 and TRBJ2-7; a possible D gene is TRBD1 (6 bases). This CDR3 has 10 amino acids. CDR1 is DFQATT and CDR2 is SNEGSKA in the germline V gene (reference sequence). CDR3 sequence: CNWTAYEQYF. As DNA, the CDR3 is TGCAATTGGACAGCCTACGAGCAGTACTTC.

This clone was counted a single time. The chain combines TRBV6-5 with TRBJ1-4, with TRBD1 matching 8 bases. The length of the CDR3 is 15 residues. Germline CDR1 is MNHEY and CDR2 is SVGAGI. V shed 4 bases, J shed 8 bases, and the junction held 9 bases outside the gene matches. The CDR3 region is CASSFSRQGREKLFF. For the CDR3, the DNA is TGTGCCAGCAGTTTCTCGAGACAGGGGAGGGAAAAACTGTTTTTT.

This rearrangement joins TRBV6-1 to TRBJ2-5; TRBD1 is a possible D gene (6 bases). Per germline, CDR1 MNHNS and CDR2 SASEGT. The germline V and J ends were trimmed by 11 bases and 7 bases, with 23 bases remaining between them. The CDR3 has 14 residues. DNA of the CDR3: TGTGCCGCCCTTAACACAGGGATAAGCGGGACCCAGTACTTC. Translating it yields CAALNTGISGTQYF.

This chain connects TRBV5-5 to TRBJ2-1; perhaps TRBD1 as D (6 bases). Germline assignment: CDR1 SGHKS and CDR2 YYEKEE (reference sequence). The CDR3 has 14 amino acids. The germline V and J ends were trimmed by 1 base and 9 bases, with 14 bases remaining between them. The CDR3 loop is CASSLRQERGEQFF. Here the CDR3 DNA reads TGTGCCAGCAGCTTGAGACAGGAAAGGGGTGAGCAGTTCTTC.

The chain has TRBV10-2 and TRBJ2-1; 7 bases fit TRBD2. This CDR3 is 14 amino acids long. The trim removed 6 bases at V and 6 bases at J, leaving 8 bases unmatched. Germline assignment: CDR1 WSHSY and CDR2 SAAADI. CDR3 in amino acids: CASSPTSAVNEQFF. DNA of the CDR3: TGCGCCAGCAGCCCAACTAGCGCGGTCAATGAGCAGTTCTTC.

The table lists this clone with a count of one. The rearrangement uses TRBV27 and TRBJ1-1, with 8 bases matching TRBD1. This CDR3 is 14 amino acids long. J lost 4 bases, V lost 6 bases, and 7 bases had no gene match. CDR1 is MNHEY, CDR2 SMNVEV, per germline (reference sequence). The CDR3 sequence is CASRPGGGSTEAFF. The CDR3 nucleotides read TGTGCCAGCAGACCAGGGGGCGGGAGCACTGAAGCTTTCTTT.

The chain links TRBV5-4 to TRBJ1-1; 8 bases agree with TRBD1. CDR3 size: 15 residues. The junction had 10 bases not matched to a gene; V was cut back by 4 bases and J by 5 bases. Germline-derived CDR1 and CDR2 are SGHNT and YYREEE (reference sequence). CDR3 DNA sequence: TGTGCCAGCAGCATTCTGACAGGGGATGTAACTGAAGCTTTCTTT. As protein: CASSILTGDVTEAFF.

The chain recombines TRBV2 with TRBJ1-6; D call uncertain. This CDR3 is 14 amino acids long. Trimming left V 1 base short and J 8 bases short, with 9 bases between. Germline V gene data show CDR1 as SNHLY and CDR2 as FYNNEI. The CDR3 DNA reads as TGTGCCAGCAGTGAAGTCCCCCCCTATTCACCCCTCCACTTT. This codes for CASSEVPPYSPLHF.

The chain employs TRBV10-3 and TRBJ2-2, with 14 bases matching TRBD2. The CDR3 sequence is 18 residues long. Germline values: CDR1 ENHRY, CDR2 SYGVKD. Losses at the gene ends were 6 bases for V and 6 bases for J; bases not matched to a gene: 12. CDR3: CAIREGTSGGRKSGELFF. The CDR3 DNA sequence: TGTGCCATCAGAGAAGGGACTAGCGGGGGCCGAAAATCCGGGGAGCTGTTTTTT.

The chain uses TRBV3-1 (or the pseudogene TRBV3-2) and TRBJ2-7, with D possibly matching TRBD1 (6 bases). Trimming removed 0 bases from V and 4 bases from J, with 16 bases in between. Germline V gene data show CDR1 as LGHDT and CDR2 as YNNKEL (reference sequence). This CDR3 has 16 residues. For the CDR3, the DNA is TGTGCCAGCAGCCAAGATCGTGTTACAGGGTTGTACGAGCAGTACTTC. As protein: CASSQDRVTGLYEQYF.

This sequence joins TRBV2 and TRBJ1-6, with 10 bases matching TRBD1. This CDR3 is 14 amino acids long. After removal of 4 bases from V and 9 bases from J, the junction contained 3 bases not matched to a gene. CDR1 is SNHLY, CDR2 FYNNEI, per germline. The CDR3 region is CASSATGGSSPLHF. CDR3 nucleotide sequence: TGTGCCAGCAGTGCGACAGGGGGCAGTTCACCCCTCCACTTT.

The genes are TRBV23-1 and TRBJ1-5, with D unclear. TRBV23-1 is classed as an ORF, of uncertain function. CDR3 length: 15 amino acids. V was shortened by 6 bases and J by 5 bases, with 17 bases between the two germline ends. The CDR3 sequence is CASRGLNAMDQPQHF. DNA for the CDR3: TGCGCCAGCAGGGGCCTAAACGCGATGGATCAGCCCCAGCATTTT.

The chain recombines TRBV3-1 (or the pseudogene TRBV3-2) with TRBJ1-1; no clear D. Trimming removed 1 base at V and 5 bases at J, with 17 bases between. The CDR3 loop spans 16 amino acids. Germline CDR1 and CDR2: LGHDT and YNNKEL (reference sequence). The chain's CDR3 is CASSQALGSTGTEAFF. DNA for the CDR3: TGTGCCAGCAGCCAAGCTCTCGGATCTACGGGGACTGAAGCTTTCTTT.

V and J are TRBV6-1 and TRBJ1-1, with TRBD1 matching 8 bases. J gave up 5 bases and V 3 bases, and 5 bases lay outside the gene matches. CDR3 length: 14 amino acids. Germline V gene data show CDR1 as MNHNS and CDR2 as SASEGT. CDR3 in DNA: TGTGCCAGCAGTGACGGACAGGGTGGGACTGAAGCTTTCTTT. Protein product: CASSDGQGGTEAFF.

The gene calls are TRBV7-9 and TRBJ1-3; D may be TRBD1 (6 bases). The length of the CDR3 is 14 residues. V was clipped by 5 bases and J by 4 bases, with 12 bases between them. Germline V gives CDR1 SEHNR, CDR2 FQNEAQ (reference sequence). The CDR3 sequence: CASSPQGSGNTIYF. The DNA for the CDR3 is TGTGCCAGCAGCCCACAGGGATCAGGAAACACCATATATTTT.

The chain couples TRBV6-5 to TRBJ1-6; 9 bases are a match to TRBD1. V gave up 6 bases and J gave up 7 bases; unmatched junction bases: 4. The V gene's germline CDR1 is MNHEY and CDR2 SVGAGI. The CDR3 is 14 amino acids. This CDR3 is CASSRGQGNSPLHF. For the CDR3, the DNA is TGTGCCAGCAGCCGAGGACAGGGGAATTCACCCCTCCACTTT.

The V and J genes are TRBV27 and TRBJ2-5, with D possibly matching TRBD2 (5 bases). V was trimmed by 4 bases and J by 4 bases, leaving 16 bases between them. CDR1 is MNHEY, CDR2 SMNVEV, per germline (reference sequence). This CDR3 region has 15 residues. CDR3 bases: TGTGCCAGCAGTTGGGCGTGGACTCGGGCAGAGACCCAGTACTTC. Amino acids: CASSWAWTRAETQYF.

The chain links TRBV7-8 to TRBJ2-5; 8 nucleotides agree with TRBD1. This CDR3 has 14 amino acids. Germline CDR1 and CDR2: SGHVS and FQNEAQ. Trimming removed 5 bases from V and 9 bases from J; junction bases left unmatched: 11. The CDR3 sequence is CASSDRDRSPAQYF. Written as DNA, the CDR3 is TGTGCCAGCAGCGACCGGGACAGGTCTCCGGCCCAGTACTTC.

This clone was counted at least ten times. The chain combines TRBV7-2 with TRBJ1-5; D ambiguous. Trimming pared 1 base from V and 4 bases from J, leaving 11 bases between. Per germline, CDR1 SGHTA and CDR2 FQGNSA. This CDR3 has 15 residues. CDR3 coding DNA: TGTGCCAGCAGCTTAGACGACGGGATAAATCAGCCCCAGCATTTT. Protein product: CASSLDDGINQPQHF.

This rearrangement joins TRBV18 to TRBJ1-3; TRBD1 might be the D (5 bases). The CDR3 totals 15 residues. V gave up 4 bases and J gave up 0 bases, with 10 bases separating them. Per the germline V gene, CDR1 is KGHSH and CDR2 is LQKENI. The chain's CDR3 is CASSLRQGSGNTIYF. CDR3 sequence (DNA): TGTGCCAGCTCACTACGCCAGGGCTCTGGAAACACCATATATTTT.

This clone was observed once. This chain connects TRBV11-2 to TRBJ2-3; no reliable D call. Trimming stripped 5 bases from V and 0 bases from J, with 18 bases between. CDR3 length: 17 residues. Per the germline V gene, CDR1 is SGHAT and CDR2 is FQNNGV. The CDR3 coding sequence is TGTGCCAGCAGCCACAAAACCACAGCCCCTAGCACAGATACGCAGTATTTT. This encodes CASSHKTTAPSTDTQYF.

The chain recombines TRBV3-1 (or the pseudogene TRBV3-2) with TRBJ1-6, with 8 nucleotides matching TRBD1. The germline V gene encodes CDR1 LGHDT and CDR2 YNNKEL (reference sequence). The ends lost 1 base at V and 3 bases at J; junction bases unmatched: 11. The CDR3 length is 19 residues. CDR3 residues: CASSQGGAGGRIYNSPLHF. The CDR3 DNA sequence: TGTGCCAGCAGCCAAGGCGGAGCAGGGGGCCGGATCTATAATTCACCCCTCCACTTT.

This chain uses TRBV10-2 with TRBJ2-1, with 10 bases lining up with TRBD2. J gave up 5 bases and V 0 bases, and 7 bases lay outside the gene matches. CDR3 length: 17 amino acids. Germline V gene data show CDR1 as WSHSY and CDR2 as SAAADI. The CDR3 region has the DNA TGCGCCAGCAGTGAGTCGTACCTAGCGGGGGACAACAATGAGCAGTTCTTC. Its protein is CASSESYLAGDNNEQFF.

This clone was recorded a few times. J is TRBJ2-5 and V is TRBV30; 13 bases are a match to TRBD2. Germline trimming cut 5 bases from V and 1 base from J; bases unmatched to any gene: 1. The CDR3 is 14 residues long. Germline V gene sequence: CDR1 GTSNPN, CDR2 SVGIG (reference sequence). The CDR3 coding sequence is TGTGCCTGGCGGACTAGCGGGGGCCAAGAGACCCAGTACTTC. It yields the protein CAWRTSGGQETQYF.